Below are 3 T cell receptor beta chains sequenced from a single sample in a study of cytomegalovirus exposure and HLA in healthy donors. The PCR ran on 60 Vbeta and 13 Jbeta primers. Clones were sequenced by immunoSEQ multiplex PCR, and TCRdb holds only the in-frame ones, with some missing. The table lists 200,000 to 250,000 clones, approximately 80% of them singletons. The material sequenced was PBMCs. The source of these receptors is a woman aged 60 to 75 in good health and CMV-seropositive.

The gene calls are TRBV9 and TRBJ2-1; 11 positions agree with TRBD2. CDR3 length: 17 amino acids. V gave up 1 base and J gave up 5 bases; unmatched junction bases: 8. Looked up from germline, CDR1 is SGDLS and CDR2 is YYNGEE. As DNA, the CDR3 is TGTGCCAGCAGCGTAAAAATGACTAGCGGGACCCACAATGAGCAGTTCTTC. Translated, it gives CASSVKMTSGTHNEQFF. Filled out from reference TRBV9 and TRBJ2-1, the complete variable domain reads DSGVTQTPKHLITATGQRVTLRCSPRSGDLSVYWYQQSLDQGLQFLIQYYNGEERAKGNILERFSAQQFPDLHSELNLSSLELGDSALYFCASSVKMTSGTHNEQFFGPGTRLTVL.

This clone was counted only a few times. V and J are TRBV13 and TRBJ1-1; maybe TRBD1 (5 bases). Germline values: CDR1 PRHDT, CDR2 FYEKMQ (reference sequence). This CDR3 is built from 16 residues. The V end was cut by 4 bases, the J end by 1 base, with 16 bases between. The CDR3 reads CASSSPRGGGNTEAFF. Here the CDR3 DNA reads TGTGCCAGCAGCTCCCCTCGCGGGGGGGGGAACACTGAAGCTTTCTTT.

V usage is TRBV7-3 and J usage is TRBJ2-1, with 9 bases identical to TRBD2. Germline V gene sequence: CDR1 SGHTA, CDR2 FQGTGA. Trimming cost V 1 base and J 5 bases; bases outside gene matches: 6. The CDR3 consists of 16 residues. The CDR3 reads CASSLMGSGSNNEQFF. CDR3 nucleotides: TGTGCCAGCAGCTTAATGGGTAGCGGGAGCAACAATGAGCAGTTCTTC.